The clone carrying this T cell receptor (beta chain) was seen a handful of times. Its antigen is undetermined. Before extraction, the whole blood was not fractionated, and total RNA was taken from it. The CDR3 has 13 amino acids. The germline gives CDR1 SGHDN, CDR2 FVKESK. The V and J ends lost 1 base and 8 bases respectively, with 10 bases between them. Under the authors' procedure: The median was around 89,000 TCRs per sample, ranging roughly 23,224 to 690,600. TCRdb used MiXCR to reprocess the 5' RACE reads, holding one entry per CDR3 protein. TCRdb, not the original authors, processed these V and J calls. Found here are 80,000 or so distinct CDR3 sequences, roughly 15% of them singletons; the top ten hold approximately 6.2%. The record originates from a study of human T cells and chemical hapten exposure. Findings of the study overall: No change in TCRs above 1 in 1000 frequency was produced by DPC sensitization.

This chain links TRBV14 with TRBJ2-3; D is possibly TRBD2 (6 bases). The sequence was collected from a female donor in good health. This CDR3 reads CASSQGSRGTQYF. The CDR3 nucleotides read TGTGCCAGCAGCCAAGGTTCGCGGGGTACGCAGTATTTT.